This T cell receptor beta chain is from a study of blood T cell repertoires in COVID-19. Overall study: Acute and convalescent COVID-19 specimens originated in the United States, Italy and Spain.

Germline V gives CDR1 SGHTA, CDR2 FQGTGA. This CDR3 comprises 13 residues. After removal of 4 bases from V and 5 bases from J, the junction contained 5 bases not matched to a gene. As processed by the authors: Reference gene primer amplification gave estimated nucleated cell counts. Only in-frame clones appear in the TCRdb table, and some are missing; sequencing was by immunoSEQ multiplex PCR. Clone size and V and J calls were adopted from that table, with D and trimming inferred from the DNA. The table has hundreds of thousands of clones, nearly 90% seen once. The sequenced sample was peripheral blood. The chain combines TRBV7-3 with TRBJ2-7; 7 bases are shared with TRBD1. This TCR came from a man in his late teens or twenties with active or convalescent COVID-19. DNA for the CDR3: TGTGCCAGCAGCTCCTCAGGGGGAAACGAGCAGTACTTC. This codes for CASSSSGGNEQYF.